This T cell receptor beta chain was sequenced during a study of blood T cell repertoires in COVID-19. About the research overall: Sites in the United States, Italy and Spain provided acute and convalescent COVID-19 samples. The cDNA or gDNA used as material had been derived from T cells, B-cell-depleted T cells, or PBMCs.

In the original workflow: The assay estimated nucleated cells by amplifying reference gene primers. TCRdb keeps only in-frame clones here, not all; method: immunoSEQ multiplex PCR. V, J and clone size are those of that table, while D and trimming were read from the DNA. The sample carries about 35,000 clones, more than 75% recorded once. The germline V gene encodes CDR1 SGHRS and CDR2 YFSETQ. This CDR3 has 15 residues. V dropped 5 bases and J dropped 1; count of bases not matched to a gene: 7. The sequence derives from a human donor in a cohort sampled during active COVID-19. Input material: peripheral blood. The chain joins TRBV5-1 to TRBJ1-1; 8 positions match TRBD1. CDR3 residues: CASRPTGARNTEAFF. In DNA, the CDR3 is TGCGCCAGCAGACCGACAGGGGCCAGGAACACTGAAGCTTTCTTT. The entire variable domain, with the rest obtained from reference TRBV5-1 and TRBJ1-1, is as follows: KAGVTQTPRYLIKTRGQQVTLSCSPISGHRSVSWYQQTPGQGLQFLFEYFSETQRNKGNFPGRFSGRQFSNSRSEMNVSTLELGDSALYLCASRPTGARNTEAFFGQGTRLTVV.